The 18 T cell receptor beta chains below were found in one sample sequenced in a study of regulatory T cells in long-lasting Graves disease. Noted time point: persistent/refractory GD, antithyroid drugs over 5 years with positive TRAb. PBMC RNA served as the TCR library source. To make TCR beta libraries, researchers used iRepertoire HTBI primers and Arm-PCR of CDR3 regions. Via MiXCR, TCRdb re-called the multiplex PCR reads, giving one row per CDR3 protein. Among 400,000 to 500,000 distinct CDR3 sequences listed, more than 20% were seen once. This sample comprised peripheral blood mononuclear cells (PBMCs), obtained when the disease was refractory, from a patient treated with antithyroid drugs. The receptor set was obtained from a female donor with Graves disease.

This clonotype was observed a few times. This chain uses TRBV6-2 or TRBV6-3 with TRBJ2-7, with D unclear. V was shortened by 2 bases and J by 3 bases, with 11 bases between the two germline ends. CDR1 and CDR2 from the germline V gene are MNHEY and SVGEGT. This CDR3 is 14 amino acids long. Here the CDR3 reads CASSYSTDFYEQYF. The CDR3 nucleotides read TGTGCCAGCAGTTACAGTACCGACTTCTACGAGCAGTACTTC.

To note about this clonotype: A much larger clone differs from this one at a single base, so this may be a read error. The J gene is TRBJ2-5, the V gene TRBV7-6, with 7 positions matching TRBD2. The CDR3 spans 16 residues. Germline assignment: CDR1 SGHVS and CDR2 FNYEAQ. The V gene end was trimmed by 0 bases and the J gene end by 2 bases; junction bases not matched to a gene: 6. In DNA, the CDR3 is TGTGCCAGCAGCTTAGCGAGCGGAGCGGGACAAGAGACCCAGTACTTC. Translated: CASSLASGAGQETQYF.

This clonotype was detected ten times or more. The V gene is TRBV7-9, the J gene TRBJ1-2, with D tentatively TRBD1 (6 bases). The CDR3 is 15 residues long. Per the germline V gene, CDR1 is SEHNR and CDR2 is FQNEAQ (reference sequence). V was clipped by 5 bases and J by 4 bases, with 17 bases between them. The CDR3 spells CASSLVGMGAYGYTF. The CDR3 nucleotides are TGTGCCAGCAGCCTCGTCGGGATGGGGGCCTATGGCTACACCTTC.

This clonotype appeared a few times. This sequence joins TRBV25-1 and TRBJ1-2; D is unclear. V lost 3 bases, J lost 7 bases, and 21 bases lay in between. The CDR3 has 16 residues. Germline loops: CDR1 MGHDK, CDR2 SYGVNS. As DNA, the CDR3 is TGTGCCAGCAGTGACTCCCTCACTAGGACCCTGCGTGGCTACACCTTC. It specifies CASSDSLTRTLRGYTF.

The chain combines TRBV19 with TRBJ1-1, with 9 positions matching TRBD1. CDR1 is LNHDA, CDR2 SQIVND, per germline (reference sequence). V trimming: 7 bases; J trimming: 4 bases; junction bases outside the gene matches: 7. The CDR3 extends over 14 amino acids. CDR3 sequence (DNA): TGTGCCAGTACCCGGGACAGGGTGGGCACTGAAGCTTTCTTT. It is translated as CASTRDRVGTEAFF.

The CDR3 nucleotides read TGTGCCAGCAGTTCCCCACTAACTAGCGGGAGCACGAATGAGCAGTTCTTC. This gives the protein CASSSPLTSGSTNEQFF. This rearrangement joins TRBV2 to TRBJ2-1; TRBD2 aligns across 11 bases. This CDR3 is 17 amino acids long. The trim removed 5 bases at V and 7 bases at J, leaving 13 bases unmatched. The germline CDR1 and CDR2 sequences are SNHLY and FYNNEI.

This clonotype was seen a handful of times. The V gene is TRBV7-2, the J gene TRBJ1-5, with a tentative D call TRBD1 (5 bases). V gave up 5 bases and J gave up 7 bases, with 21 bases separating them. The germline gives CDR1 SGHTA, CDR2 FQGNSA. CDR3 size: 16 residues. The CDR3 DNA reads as TGTGCCAGCAGCAGAGAATCGGGGGGTTACAGGCAGCCCCAGCATTTT. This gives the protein CASSRESGGYRQPQHF.

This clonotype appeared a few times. The CDR3 DNA reads as TGTGCCAGCAGCAATTCCGGGACCCAAGCCTTCTTC. The encoded protein is CASSNSGTQAFF. V and J are TRBV28 and TRBJ2-1; either TRBD1 or TRBD2 may fit D (5 bases each). CDR3 length: 12 amino acids. The V end lost 6 bases, the J end lost 16 bases, and 19 bases lay between the germline ends. Germline V gives CDR1 MDHEN, CDR2 SYDVKM.

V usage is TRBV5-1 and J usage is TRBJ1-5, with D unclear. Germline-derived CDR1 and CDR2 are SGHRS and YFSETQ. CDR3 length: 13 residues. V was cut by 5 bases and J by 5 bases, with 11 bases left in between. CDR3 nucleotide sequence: TGCGCCAGCAGATCTGACCAGTATCAGCCCCAGCATTTT. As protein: CASRSDQYQPQHF.

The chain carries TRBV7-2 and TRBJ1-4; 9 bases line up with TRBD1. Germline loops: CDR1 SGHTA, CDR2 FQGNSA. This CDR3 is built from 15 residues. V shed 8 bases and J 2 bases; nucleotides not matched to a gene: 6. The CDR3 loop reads CASGDRGRTNEKLFF. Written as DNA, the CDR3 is TGTGCCAGCGGAGACAGGGGGAGGACTAATGAAAAACTGTTTTTT.

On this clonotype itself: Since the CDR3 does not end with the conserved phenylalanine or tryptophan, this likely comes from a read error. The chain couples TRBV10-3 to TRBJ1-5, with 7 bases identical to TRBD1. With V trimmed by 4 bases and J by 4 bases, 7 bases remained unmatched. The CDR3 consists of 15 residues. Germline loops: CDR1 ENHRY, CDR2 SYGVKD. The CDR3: CAISGTGQLNQPQHS. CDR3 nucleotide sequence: TGTGCCATCAGTGGGACGGGACAGTTGAATCAGCCCCAGCATTCT.

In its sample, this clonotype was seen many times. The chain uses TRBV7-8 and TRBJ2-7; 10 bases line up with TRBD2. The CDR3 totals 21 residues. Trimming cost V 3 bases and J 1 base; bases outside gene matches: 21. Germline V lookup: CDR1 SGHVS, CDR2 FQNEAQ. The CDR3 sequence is CASSFSGSSSGSLPGSYEQYF. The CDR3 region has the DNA TGTGCCAGCAGCTTTTCCGGATCGTCTAGCGGGAGTTTGCCGGGGTCCTACGAGCAGTACTTC.

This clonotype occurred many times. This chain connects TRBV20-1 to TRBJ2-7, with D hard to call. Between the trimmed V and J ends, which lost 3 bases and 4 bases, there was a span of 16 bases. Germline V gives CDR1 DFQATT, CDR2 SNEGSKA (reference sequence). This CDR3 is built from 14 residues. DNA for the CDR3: TGCAGTGCTAGCCCCCGCGGTCGGTTATACGAGCAGTACTTC. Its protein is CSASPRGRLYEQYF.

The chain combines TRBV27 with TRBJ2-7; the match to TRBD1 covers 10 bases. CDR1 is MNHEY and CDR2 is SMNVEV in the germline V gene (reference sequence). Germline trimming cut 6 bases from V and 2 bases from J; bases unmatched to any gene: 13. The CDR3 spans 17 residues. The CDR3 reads CASRTGTGDLRTYEQYF. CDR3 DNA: TGTGCCAGCAGAACCGGGACAGGGGACCTCAGAACCTACGAGCAGTACTTC.

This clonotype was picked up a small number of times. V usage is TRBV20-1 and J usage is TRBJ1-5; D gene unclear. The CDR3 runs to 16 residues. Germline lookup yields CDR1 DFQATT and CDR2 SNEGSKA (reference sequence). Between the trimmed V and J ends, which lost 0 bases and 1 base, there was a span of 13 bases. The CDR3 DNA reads TGCAGTGCTAGAGATATGGGAGGGTTCAGCAATCAGCCCCAGCATTTT. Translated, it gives CSARDMGGFSNQPQHF.

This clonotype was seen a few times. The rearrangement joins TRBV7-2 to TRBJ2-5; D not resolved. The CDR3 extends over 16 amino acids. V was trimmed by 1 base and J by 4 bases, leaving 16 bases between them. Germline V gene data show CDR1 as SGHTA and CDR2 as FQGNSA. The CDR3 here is CASSLDGLSLSETQYF. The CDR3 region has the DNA TGTGCCAGCAGCTTAGACGGCCTTAGCTTATCAGAGACCCAGTACTTC.

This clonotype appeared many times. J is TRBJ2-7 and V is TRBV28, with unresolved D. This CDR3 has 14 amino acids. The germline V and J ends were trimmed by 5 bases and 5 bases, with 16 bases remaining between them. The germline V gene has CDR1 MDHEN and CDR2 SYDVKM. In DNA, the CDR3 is TGTGCCAGCAGTCTGTGGCGCTCCGAGAACGAGCAGTACTTC. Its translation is CASSLWRSENEQYF. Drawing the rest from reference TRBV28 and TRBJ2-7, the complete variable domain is DVKVTQSSRYLVKRTGEKVFLECVQDMDHENMFWYRQDPGLGLRLIYFSYDVKMKEKGDIPEGYSVSREKKERFSLILESASTNQTSMYLCASSLWRSENEQYFGPGTRLTVT.

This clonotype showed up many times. CDR3 region: CASSYLVGSDSLRAFF. The CDR3 DNA follows: TGTGCCAGCAGTTACTTGGTGGGCTCCGACTCCTTGAGAGCTTTCTTT. The chain recombines TRBV6-5 with TRBJ1-1; no definite D call. CDR3 size: 16 residues. Trimming took 1 base from V and 10 from J, leaving 22 bases between them. The germline V gene has CDR1 MNHEY and CDR2 SVGAGI.